This T cell receptor (beta chain) emerged from a study of PD-1 blockade in mismatch repair-deficient tumors. Some clones are missing from TCRdb's copy, which holds only in-frame ones; the method was immunoSEQ multiplex PCR. The sample holds over 30,000 clones; 65% to 85% are singletons and the top ten take about 3.3%. This clone was seen only a few times. The CDR3 runs 13 residues. From germline, CDR1 is SQVTM and CDR2 ANQGSEA. The V gene lost 3 bases and the J gene lost 6 bases, with 15 bases spanning the gap. The receptor comes from an adult with mismatch repair-deficient cancer. Sequencing used PBMCs, obtained 6 to 7 weeks after starting pembrolizumab. This chain joins TRBV29-1 and TRBJ2-7; D possibly corresponds to TRBD1 (5 bases). Here the CDR3 reads CSVDGAFTGEQYF. The CDR3 coding sequence is TGCAGCGTTGATGGGGCTTTCACGGGCGAGCAGTACTTC.